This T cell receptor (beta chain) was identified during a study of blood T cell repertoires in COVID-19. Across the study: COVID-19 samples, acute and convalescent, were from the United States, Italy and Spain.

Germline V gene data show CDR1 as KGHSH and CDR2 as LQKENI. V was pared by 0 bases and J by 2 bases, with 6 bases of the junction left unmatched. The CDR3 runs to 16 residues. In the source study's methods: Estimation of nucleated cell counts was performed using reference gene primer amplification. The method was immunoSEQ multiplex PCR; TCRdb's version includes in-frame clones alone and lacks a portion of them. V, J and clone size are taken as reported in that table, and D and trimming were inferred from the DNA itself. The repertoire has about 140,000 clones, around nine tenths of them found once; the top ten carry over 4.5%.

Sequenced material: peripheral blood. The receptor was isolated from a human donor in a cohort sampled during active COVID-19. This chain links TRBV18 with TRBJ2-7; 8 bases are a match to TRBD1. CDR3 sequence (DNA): TGTGCCAGCTCACCACCCAACAGGGGGGAGACCTACGAGCAGTACTTC. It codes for CASSPPNRGETYEQYF.